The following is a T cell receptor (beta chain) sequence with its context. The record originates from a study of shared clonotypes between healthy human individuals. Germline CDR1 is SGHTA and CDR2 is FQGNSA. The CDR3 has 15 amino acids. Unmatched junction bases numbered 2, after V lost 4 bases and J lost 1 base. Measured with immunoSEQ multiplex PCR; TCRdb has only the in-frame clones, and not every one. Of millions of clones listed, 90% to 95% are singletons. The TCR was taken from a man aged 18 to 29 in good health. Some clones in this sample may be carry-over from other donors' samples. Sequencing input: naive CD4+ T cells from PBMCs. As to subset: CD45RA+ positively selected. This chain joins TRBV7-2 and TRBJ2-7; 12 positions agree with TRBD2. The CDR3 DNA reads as TGTGCCAGCAGCTCGACTAGCGGGGGTTCCTACGAGCAGTACTTC. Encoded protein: CASSSTSGGSYEQYF.